One and the same sample provided the 32 T cell receptor beta chains below, sequenced in a study of CD8+ T cells in alopecia areata. Extraction and reverse transcription of RNA yielded cDNA as the sequencing template. Produced via immunoSEQ multiplex PCR; TCRdb's table is partial and in-frame only. The data list around 100,000 clones, none observed once; 20% falls to the top ten. The sample was lesional skin. All receptors derive from a C3H/HeJ mouse with alopecia areata. Mouse MHC haplotype: H2-k.

This clone was recorded a few times. Gene and germline names: mouse. The read finishes 4 residues shy of the CDR3 end, and the germline J gene is used to complete it. The chain is built from TRBV13-3 and TRBJ2-2, with TRBD2 identical over 8 bases. Trimming at V came to 6 bases and at J to 2 bases, leaving 3 bases not matched to a gene. The CDR3 is 14 amino acids. CDR1 is NNHDY and CDR2 is SYVADS in the germline V gene. The CDR3 is CASTWGANTGQLYF. CDR3 DNA (partial): TGTGCCAGCACCTGGGGGGCTAACACCGGG.

The table lists this clone with a few counts. Gene labels here are mouse ones. From the germline J gene comes the end of the CDR3, since the read stops 4 residues before it. This chain uses TRBV19 with TRBJ2-2; possibly TRBD1 for D (5 bases). Germline V gene data show CDR1 as FNHDT and CDR2 as SITEND (reference sequence). The CDR3 has 13 residues. Trimming cost V 5 bases and J 3 bases, with 8 bases left between them. The CDR3 protein is CASSVTDTGQLYF. The part of the CDR3 DNA that was read is TGTGCCAGCAGCGTGACAGACACCGGG.

In regard to this clone: The germline and genes are mouse ones. CDR3 bases read: TGTGCCAGCAGTCTCCGGACAGGGACGTATGCT. The encoded protein is CASSLRTGTYA. The whole CDR3 protein reads CASSLRTGTYAEQFF. The V gene is TRBV19, the J gene TRBJ2-1; 8 positions agree with TRBD1. The CDR3 end is not reached by the read, which stops 4 residues before it; the germline J gene fills it in. The CDR3 runs to 15 residues. The V gene end was trimmed by 4 bases and the J gene end by 4 bases; junction bases not matched to a gene: 7. The germline gives CDR1 FNHDT, CDR2 SITEND (reference sequence).

With respect to this clone: Here the gene names and germline are mouse. The CDR3 end lies 4 residues beyond the end of the read and is filled in from the germline J gene. This rearrangement joins TRBV19 to TRBJ2-3, with 7 bases aligning to TRBD2. Germline loops: CDR1 FNHDT, CDR2 SITEND (reference sequence). This CDR3 is built from 16 residues. The ends lost 2 bases at V and 0 bases at J; junction bases unmatched: 6. CDR3 protein: CASSIGGGTSAETLYF. Incomplete CDR3 DNA: TGTGCCAGCAGTATCGGGGGGGGAACTAGTGCAGAA.

This clone was counted a few times. The germline and genes are mouse ones. The read finishes 4 residues shy of the CDR3 end, and the germline J gene is used to complete it. Within the sample, other DNA sequences also encode this same CDR3. This chain links TRBV19 with TRBJ1-1; 8 bases are a match to TRBD1. This CDR3 contains 14 residues. Germline trimming cut 2 bases from V and 4 bases from J; bases unmatched to any gene: 4. Germline V gene data show CDR1 as FNHDT and CDR2 as SITEND (reference sequence). The part of the CDR3 DNA that was read is TGTGCCAGCAGTATCCGACAGGGGTTCACA. This sequence encodes CASSIRQGFT. The whole CDR3 region reads CASSIRQGFTEVFF.

As for this clone: Mouse gene names and germline throughout. The observed sequence ends 4 residues before the CDR3 terminus, with the missing tail filled in from the germline J gene. The chain couples TRBV13-3 to TRBJ2-5; TRBD2 agrees at 14 bases. This CDR3 region has 16 residues. V dropped 5 bases and J dropped 2; count of bases not matched to a gene: 4. Germline values: CDR1 NNHDY, CDR2 SYVADS. CDR3 in amino acids: CASRGTGGATQDTQYF. CDR3 DNA (partial): TGTGCCAGCAGGGGGACTGGGGGGGCGACCCAAGAC.

On this clone itself: The listed genes are named as in mouse. The read ends 4 residues before the CDR3 terminus; that terminus is restored from the germline J gene. This chain connects TRBV17 to TRBJ2-1; 10 bases map to TRBD2. Germline CDR1 and CDR2: MNHDT and YYDKIL. The CDR3 is 16 residues long. The trim removed 2 bases at V and 1 base at J, leaving 2 bases unmatched. CDR3 in amino acids: CASSRHWGGNYAEQFF. CDR3 DNA, as far as it was read: TGTGCTAGCAGTAGACACTGGGGGGGGAACTATGCT.

With respect to this clone: Genes and germline are mouse. The CDR3 end lies 4 residues beyond the end of the read and is filled in from the germline J gene. The gene calls are TRBV13-3 and TRBJ2-5, with 7 bases matching TRBD1. The germline gives CDR1 NNHDY, CDR2 SYVADS. The CDR3 covers 15 residues. V lost 0 bases, J lost 2 bases, and 3 bases stayed unmatched. This CDR3 reads CASSDGDRVQDTQYF. CDR3 bases read: TGTGCCAGCAGTGATGGTGACAGGGTCCAAGAC.

As regards this clone: Mouse names are used for the genes. Partial CDR3 DNA: TGTGCCAGCAGTCCTGGGGGGCGCGATGCT. This sequence encodes CASSPGGRDA. The CDR3 as a whole reads CASSPGGRDAEQFF. The rearrangement links TRBV13-1 to TRBJ2-1, with 8 bases that match TRBD2. The DNA ends 4 residues before the CDR3 does, and the rest of the CDR3 is filled in from the germline J gene. Germline assignment: CDR1 NSHNY and CDR2 SYGAGN. CDR3 length equals 14 residues. Trimming removed 4 bases from V and 5 bases from J; junction bases left unmatched: 5.

A few counts support this clone. The gene names given are mouse names. The CDR3 is cut off 4 residues early in the read; its end comes from the germline J gene. The chain links TRBV13-3 to TRBJ1-4; D is ambiguous. V was trimmed by 0 bases and J by 5 bases, leaving 11 bases between them. The CDR3 sequence is 15 residues long. Germline CDR1 reads NNHDY; CDR2 reads SYVADS. CDR3 residues: CASSDGQANNERLFF. The sequenced part of the CDR3 DNA is TGTGCCAGCAGTGATGGCCAGGCCAATAACGAA.

On this clone: Mouse names are used for the genes. The DNA read from the CDR3 is TGTGCTAGCAGTAGAGTAGGGACAGGGGGCGAT. Encoded protein: CASSRVGTGGD. The entire CDR3 is CASSRVGTGGDEQYF. This chain uses TRBV17 with TRBJ2-7, with 12 positions matching TRBD1. The CDR3 is cut off 4 residues early in the read; its end comes from the germline J gene. CDR3 size: 15 residues. Germline assignment: CDR1 MNHDT and CDR2 YYDKIL.

This clone was observed a few times. Gene names denote mouse genes. The CDR3 goes on 4 residues after the read ends, and that part is filled in from the germline J gene. The chain links TRBV1 to TRBJ1-1; D remains unclear. From germline, CDR1 is NSQYPW and CDR2 LRSPGD (reference sequence). Between the trimmed V and J ends, which lost 3 bases and 1 base, there was a span of 9 bases. This CDR3 comprises 14 residues. Incomplete CDR3 DNA: TGCACCTGCAGTGCTTTGGGGAGGAACACA. It translates to CTCSALGRNT. The whole CDR3 protein reads CTCSALGRNTEVFF.

Only a few counts were recorded for this clone. Germline and genes here are mouse. The missing CDR3 end, 4 residues past where the read stops, is filled in from the germline J gene. J is TRBJ2-7 and V is TRBV19; D possibly corresponds to TRBD1 (6 bases). Per the germline V gene, CDR1 is FNHDT and CDR2 is SITEND (reference sequence). The V and J ends lost 6 bases and 3 bases respectively, with 10 bases between them. The CDR3 runs to 12 residues. The CDR3 protein is CASTSQGYEQYF. The covered CDR3 bases are TGTGCCAGCACCTCACAGGGCTAT.

Details on this clone: Genes here carry mouse names. The CDR3 end lies 4 residues beyond the end of the read and is filled in from the germline J gene. The rearrangement joins TRBV19 to TRBJ2-2; D may be TRBD1 (6 bases). Germline-derived CDR1 and CDR2 are FNHDT and SITEND (reference sequence). The length of the CDR3 is 15 residues. V lost 5 bases and J 0 bases, leaving 11 bases between the germline ends. CDR3 residues: CASSRGTSNTGQLYF. The CDR3 bases that were read are TGTGCCAGCAGCCGGGGGACATCAAACACCGGG. The full variable domain, its missing parts supplied by reference TRBV19 and TRBJ2-2, is GGIITQTPKFLIGQEGQKLTLKCQQNFNHDTMYWYRQDSGKGLRLIYYSITENDLQKGDLSEGYDASREKKSSFSLTVTSAQKNEMAVFLCASSRGTSNTGQLYFGEGSKLTVL.

On this clone itself: Genes and germline come from the mouse. The read halts 4 residues ahead of the CDR3 end, with the missing end drawn from the germline J gene. The chain employs TRBV1 and TRBJ2-1; no firm D call. Germline values: CDR1 NSQYPW, CDR2 LRSPGD (reference sequence). V dropped 7 bases and J dropped 1 base, with 5 bases sitting between them. This CDR3 has 12 residues. The DNA read from the CDR3 is TGCACCTGCAACAGAAACTATGCT. Protein product: CTCNRNYA. The complete CDR3 sequence is CTCNRNYAEQFF. Filled out from reference TRBV1 and TRBJ2-1, the complete variable domain reads VTLLEQNPRWRLVPRGQAVNLRCILKNSQYPWMSWYQQDLQKQLQWLFTLRSPGDKEVKSLPGADYLATRVTDTELRLQVANMSQGRTLYCTCNRNYAEQFFGPGTRLTVL.

This clone was counted only a few times. Mouse germline and gene names are used. The read halts 4 residues ahead of the CDR3 end, with the missing end drawn from the germline J gene. The V and J genes are TRBV13-3 and TRBJ1-1; 12 bases agree with TRBD1. This CDR3 region has 16 residues. Germline V gene data show CDR1 as NNHDY and CDR2 as SYVADS. The V gene end was trimmed by 2 bases and the J gene end by 4 bases; junction bases not matched to a gene: 6. The covered CDR3 bases are TGTGCCAGCAGTGAGGGACAGGGGGCGCGGCGCACA. Protein sequence: CASSEGQGARRT. In full, the CDR3 reads CASSEGQGARRTEVFF.

This clone turned up a few times. Any gene name here is a mouse gene name. The read ends 4 residues shy of where the CDR3 ends; the end is completed using the germline J gene. This chain links TRBV13-3 with TRBJ2-2; 8 bases fit TRBD1. Germline V lookup: CDR1 NNHDY, CDR2 SYVADS. The CDR3 runs 15 residues. With 3 bases clipped from V and 4 bases from J, the junction kept 5 bases outside the gene matches. The CDR3 DNA, read in part, is TGTGCCAGCAGTGTCTCAGGGGGCGGCACCGGG. Encoded protein: CASSVSGGGTG. From start to end, the CDR3 is CASSVSGGGTGQLYF.

About this clone: Any gene name here is a mouse gene name. Coverage ceases 4 residues before the CDR3 finishes, and the germline J gene fills in the end. The chain couples TRBV13-2 to TRBJ2-1; 14 bases agree with TRBD2. CDR3 size: 16 residues. Germline values: CDR1 NNHNN, CDR2 SYGAGS (reference sequence). CDR3 DNA, as far as it was read: TGTGCCAGCGGTGCGGGACTGGGGGGGCGGGGAGCT. This gives the protein CASGAGLGGRGA. The full CDR3 protein is CASGAGLGGRGAEQFF.

This clone turned up a few times. The database protein in TCRdb disagrees with the DNA translation at residue 13; the sequence shown here was translated from the DNA. Gene names are the mouse ones. The read terminates 3 residues before the CDR3 end, so the remaining end is supplied by the germline J gene. The rearrangement links TRBV13-2 to TRBJ1-6; 8 bases fit TRBD1. TRBJ1-6 is reported as an ORF; its role is uncertain. The CDR3 runs to 16 residues. Per the germline V gene, CDR1 is NNHNN and CDR2 is SYGAGS (reference sequence). The ends lost 0 bases at V and 4 bases at J; junction bases unmatched: 3. The CDR3 region is CASGDAGQEYNSPLYF. The CDR3 bases that were read are TGTGCCAGCGGTGATGCGGGACAGGAGTATAATTCGCCC.

Remarks on this clone: Mouse names are used for the genes. The CDR3 reads CTCSADNWGGQDTQYF. The sequenced part of the CDR3 DNA is TGCACCTGCAGTGCAGATAACTGGGGGGGGCAAGAC. This chain connects TRBV1 to TRBJ2-5; 10 positions match TRBD2. With the read ending 4 residues before the CDR3 end, the germline J gene is used to fill in that end. Germline CDR1 is NSQYPW and CDR2 is LRSPGD (reference sequence). V lost 0 bases and J lost 3; bases outside the gene matches: 3. There are 16 residues in the CDR3.

A word on this clone: Genes here carry mouse names. The sequenced fragment ends 4 residues before the CDR3 boundary, so the rest is inferred from the germline J gene. The chain joins TRBV31 to TRBJ2-1; TRBD1 aligns across 9 bases. J lost 4 bases, V lost 5 bases, and 3 bases had no gene match. This CDR3 region has 13 residues. Germline CDR1 GKSSPN, CDR2 SITVG. The CDR3 bases that were read are TGTGCCTGGGGGACAGGGAATTATGCT. It specifies CAWGTGNYA. The whole CDR3 reads CAWGTGNYAEQFF.

Comments on this clone: Gene names and germline match the mouse. The read is 4 residues too short to cover the CDR3 end, so that end is filled in from the germline J gene. The J gene is TRBJ2-2, the V gene TRBV19; D might be TRBD1 (5 bases). The CDR3 extends over 12 amino acids. From germline, CDR1 is FNHDT and CDR2 SITEND (reference sequence). The CDR3 spells CASSIRDGQLYF. The covered CDR3 bases are TGTGCCAGCAGTATCAGGGACGGG.

This clone was observed at least ten times. There is a difference at residue 13 between the TCRdb protein and the DNA translation, so the protein given here was translated from the DNA. Any gene name here is a mouse gene name. Read sequence stops 3 residues before the CDR3 end, and the germline J gene provides the missing end. The rearrangement links TRBV13-3 to TRBJ1-3; TRBD1 matches at 10 bases. Losses at the gene ends were 4 bases for V and 0 bases for J; bases not matched to a gene: 4. The CDR3 extends over 16 amino acids. CDR1 is NNHDY, CDR2 SYVADS, per germline. The CDR3 DNA, read in part, is TGTGCCAGCAGTTGGGACAGGGGAGGTTCTGGAAATACG. As protein: CASSWDRGGSGNT. The whole CDR3 protein reads CASSWDRGGSGNTLYF.

About this clone itself: Gene names follow the mouse nomenclature. The observed sequence ends 4 residues before the CDR3 terminus, with the missing tail filled in from the germline J gene. This rearrangement joins TRBV1 to TRBJ1-1; 8 positions agree with TRBD1. The V gene end was trimmed by 3 bases and the J gene end by 1 base; junction bases not matched to a gene: 7. The CDR3 consists of 16 residues. Germline lookup yields CDR1 NSQYPW and CDR2 LRSPGD (reference sequence). CDR3 DNA, as far as it was read: TGCACCTGCAGTGCCCCATCCGGGACAGGAAACACA. Its protein product is CTCSAPSGTGNT. The entire CDR3 is CTCSAPSGTGNTEVFF.

Points on this clone: The gene names here belong to mouse. The CDR3 region is CASTPTGGFNYAEQFF. CDR3 bases read: TGTGCCAGCACCCCGACTGGGGGATTTAACTATGCT. The chain uses TRBV19 and TRBJ2-1, with 9 bases lining up with TRBD2. The read ends 4 residues shy of where the CDR3 ends; the end is completed using the germline J gene. Germline V CDR1 and CDR2: FNHDT, SITEND (reference sequence). With V trimmed by 6 bases and J by 0 bases, 7 bases remained unmatched. The CDR3 has 16 residues.

In this sample, this clone turned up a few times. Each gene name is a mouse one. The read ends 4 residues before the CDR3 terminus; that terminus is restored from the germline J gene. This chain connects TRBV13-3 to TRBJ1-4; D may be TRBD1 (5 bases). V lost 2 bases to trimming and J lost 6 bases, with 14 bases between them. Germline CDR1 reads NNHDY; CDR2 reads SYVADS. This CDR3 has 15 residues. Partial CDR3 DNA: TGTGCCAGCAGTGAAGGGGAGGGAAGTCACGAA. It is translated as CASSEGEGSHE. The whole CDR3 is CASSEGEGSHERLFF.

This clone has at least ten counts. Germline and genes: mouse. Sequencing ends 4 residues short of the CDR3 end; the germline J gene provides the rest. V usage is TRBV13-3 and J usage is TRBJ2-7, with 7 bases matching TRBD2. CDR3 length: 14 amino acids. The trim removed 4 bases at V and 0 bases at J, leaving 4 bases unmatched. The germline V gene has CDR1 NNHDY and CDR2 SYVADS. CDR3 sequence reads: CASSLDWASYEQYF. CDR3 DNA (partial): TGTGCCAGCAGTCTTGACTGGGCCTCCTAT.

Of note for this clone: The gene names here belong to mouse. The read gets to within 4 residues of the CDR3 end, and the germline J gene fills in the rest. This chain uses TRBV19 with TRBJ2-7; 11 bases agree with TRBD2. The germline V gene encodes CDR1 FNHDT and CDR2 SITEND (reference sequence). The CDR3 sequence is 14 residues long. The CDR3 DNA, read in part, is TGTGCCAGCAGTATAAGACTGGGGGGGTAT. This gives the protein CASSIRLGGY. The complete CDR3 protein is CASSIRLGGYEQYF.

In its sample, this clone was seen a few times. TCRdb gives a protein that differs at residue 12 from what the DNA encodes, so the protein here is translated from the DNA. All gene names here are mouse names. The read ends 3 residues before the CDR3 terminus; that terminus is restored from the germline J gene. The chain uses TRBV14 and TRBJ1-3; 9 bases map to TRBD1. The trim removed 2 bases at V and 2 bases at J, leaving 2 bases unmatched. CDR1 and CDR2 (germline): SGHDT, FRDEAV. This CDR3 contains 15 residues. The covered CDR3 bases are TGTGCCAGCAGTTTTACAGGGGGCCCTGGAAATACG. As protein: CASSFTGGPGNT. The whole CDR3 sequence reads CASSFTGGPGNTLYF.

This clone has just a few counts. Gene names follow the mouse nomenclature. The read halts 4 residues ahead of the CDR3 end, with the missing end drawn from the germline J gene. This chain links TRBV13-3 with TRBJ1-4; tentatively, D is TRBD1 (6 bases). Trimming took 6 bases from V and 2 from J, leaving 17 bases between them. The CDR3 consists of 16 residues. Germline CDR1 NNHDY, CDR2 SYVADS. The CDR3 is CASTRTRGASNERLFF. The CDR3 DNA, read in part, is TGTGCCAGCACCCGGACTCGGGGGGCGTCCAACGAA. The complete variable domain, with remaining parts taken from reference TRBV13-3 and TRBJ1-4, reads EAAVTQSPRSKVAVTGGKVTLSCHQTNNHDYMYWYRQDTGHGLRLIHYSYVADSTEKGDIPDGYKASRPSQENFSLILELASLSQTAVYFCASTRTRGASNERLFFGHGTKLSVL.

To note about this clone: The gene symbols are mouse symbols. The DNA read from the CDR3 is TGTGCTAGCAGTAGAGATCCGTGGACAAAACAAGAC. It encodes CASSRDPWTKQD. The CDR3 reads in full as CASSRDPWTKQDTQYF. The chain has TRBV17 and TRBJ2-5; D perhaps matches TRBD1 (5 bases). The read ends 4 residues before the CDR3 terminus; that terminus is restored from the germline J gene. With 0 bases removed from V and 3 bases from J, the gap between germline ends came to 13 bases. This CDR3 spans 16 amino acids. Germline V gene sequence: CDR1 MNHDT, CDR2 YYDKIL.

This clone was picked up a small number of times. Any gene name here is a mouse gene name. CDR3 in amino acids: CASSLLGDQDTQYF. CDR3 DNA (partial): TGTGCCAGCAGCCTCCTGGGGGACCAAGAC. This rearrangement joins TRBV13-3 to TRBJ2-5, with TRBD2 matching 7 bases. The CDR3 is cut off 4 residues early in the read; its end comes from the germline J gene. The CDR3 extends over 14 amino acids. Unmatched junction bases numbered 4, after V lost 5 bases and J lost 1 base. The V gene's germline CDR1 is NNHDY and CDR2 SYVADS.